Reported below is one TCR beta chain. These data originate in a study of CD8+CD57+ T cells in acquired aplastic anemia. The overall study: An average of about 3.4 ug of DNA was obtained from sorted CD4+ and CD8+ cells.

According to the study, genomic DNA was the template for TCR beta VDJ and CDR3 profiling. One entry per CDR3 protein results from TCRdb running MiXCR on the reads. The sample carries some 410,000 distinct CDR3 sequences, approximately 70% recorded once. This CDR3 spans 15 amino acids. Germline CDR1 reads SGHTA; CDR2 reads FQGNSA. With 5 bases removed from V and 15 bases from J, the gap between germline ends came to 27 bases. The sample was sorted CD4+, CD8+, or CD8+CD57+ T cells (not recorded which) from PBMCs. The clonotype comes from a human donor in good health, serving as a control. V usage is TRBV7-2 and J usage is TRBJ2-3; D is perhaps TRBD1 (5 bases). The CDR3 here is CASSQGALQNGNTYF. The CDR3 nucleotides are TGTGCCAGCAGCCAAGGGGCCTTACAGAACGGAAACACCTATTTT.